A single sample is the source of the 17 T cell receptor beta chains below, sequenced in a study of T cell repertoires in cytomegalovirus infection. These receptors are not linked to any known antigen. MiXCR was run by TCRdb on the reads, yielding one entry per CDR3 protein. The sample yields approximately 910,000 distinct CDR3 sequences, more than 25% seen once. Sequenced here: cultured CD8+ T cells from PBMCs, sampled from culture after CMV antigen stimulation. These receptor sequences come from a human donor in good health (CMV status not recorded). Some clones in this sample may be carry-over from other donors' samples.

The chain employs TRBV5-1 and TRBJ2-5, with TRBD1 as a possible D gene (5 bases). The CDR3 extends over 15 amino acids. The germline CDR1 and CDR2 sequences are SGHRS and YFSETQ. With 4 bases removed from V and 0 bases from J, the gap between germline ends came to 13 bases. The CDR3, as DNA: TGCGCCAGCAGCGCCGGACACCTATACCAAGAGACCCAGTACTTC. Translation: CASSAGHLYQETQYF. The full variable domain, with the rest looked up from reference TRBV5-1 and TRBJ2-5, is KAGVTQTPRYLIKTRGQQVTLSCSPISGHRSVSWYQQTPGQGLQFLFEYFSETQRNKGNFPGRFSGRQFSNSRSEMNVSTLELGDSALYLCASSAGHLYQETQYFGPGTRLLVL.

This clonotype showed up just a few times. CDR3 nucleotides: TGTGCCAGCAGCTTAGTCGAGGACACGTACACCGGGGAGCTGTTTTTT. This encodes CASSLVEDTYTGELFF. The J gene is TRBJ2-2, the V gene TRBV7-6, with D tentatively TRBD1 (5 bases). CDR1 and CDR2 from the germline V gene are SGHVS and FNYEAQ. The CDR3 totals 16 residues. Trimming cost V 1 base and J 3 bases, with 12 bases left between them.

As concerns this clonotype: Germline is not matched at one junction end, which may reflect a read error. The rearrangement uses TRBV27 and TRBJ1-5; 7 bases align to TRBD1. The CDR3 spans 14 residues. Germline V CDR1 and CDR2: MNHEY, SMNVEV (reference sequence). The CDR3 reads CANSLGTAYQPQHF. CDR3 nucleotide sequence: TGTGCCAACAGTTTAGGGACAGCTTATCAGCCCCAGCATTTT.

This chain links TRBV27 with TRBJ2-7; maybe TRBD2 (6 bases). Germline-derived CDR1 and CDR2 are MNHEY and SMNVEV (reference sequence). The V end lost 6 bases, the J end lost 4 bases, and 16 bases lay between the germline ends. CDR3 length equals 14 residues. CDR3 loop: CASRGIGGGYEQYF. The DNA for the CDR3 is TGTGCCAGCAGGGGTATCGGGGGTGGTTACGAGCAGTACTTC.

This chain links TRBV5-6 with TRBJ2-7; D unclear. The CDR3 is 14 amino acids. The ends were cut back, 1 base at V and 2 bases at J, with 10 bases in the middle. Germline CDR1 and CDR2: SGHDT and YYEEEE. The CDR3 nucleotides read TGTGCCAGCAGCTTGATTGGCAGAGCCTACGAGCAGTACTTC. Its translation: CASSLIGRAYEQYF.

This clonotype was detected ten times or more. This rearrangement joins TRBV7-8 to TRBJ2-3, with D tentatively TRBD1 or TRBD2 (5 bases each). CDR1 is SGHVS, CDR2 FQNEAQ, per germline. Trimming left V 8 bases short and J 0 bases short, with 12 bases between. The CDR3 is 14 amino acids. CDR3 sequence (DNA): TGTGCCAGCCGGGACCCAAGTAGCACAGATACGCAGTATTTT. Translating gives CASRDPSSTDTQYF.

The chain links TRBV20-1 to TRBJ2-1; D possibly corresponds to TRBD2 (5 bases). CDR1 is DFQATT, CDR2 SNEGSKA, per germline (reference sequence). Trimming took off 5 bases at V and 6 bases at J, with 20 bases between the two ends. The CDR3 sequence is 15 residues long. The CDR3 region is CSAWPRLATLNEQFF. DNA of the CDR3: TGCAGTGCTTGGCCCCGGCTAGCCACTCTCAATGAGCAGTTCTTC.

This clonotype was seen ten or more times. The chain has TRBV7-8 and TRBJ2-5; no definite D call. Trimming took 2 bases from V and 1 from J, leaving 14 bases between them. The CDR3 length is 16 residues. Germline V lookup: CDR1 SGHVS, CDR2 FQNEAQ. CDR3 residues: CASSLWANLPQETQYF. DNA for the CDR3: TGTGCCAGCAGCTTATGGGCTAACCTACCCCAAGAGACCCAGTACTTC. The variable domain in full, completed from reference TRBV7-8 and TRBJ2-5, reads GAGVSQSPRYKVAKRGQDVALRCDPISGHVSLFWYQQALGQGPEFLTYFQNEAQLDKSGLPSDRFFAERPEGSVSTLKIQRTQQEDSAVYLCASSLWANLPQETQYFGPGTRLLVL.

V gene TRBV28 combines with J gene TRBJ1-1, with D perhaps TRBD1 (5 bases). CDR3 length: 12 amino acids. In germline, CDR1 is MDHEN, CDR2 SYDVKM. Trimming left V 4 bases short and J 10 bases short, with 13 bases between. The CDR3 here is CASSSPPGGAFF. The CDR3 coding sequence is TGTGCCAGCAGTTCCCCTCCGGGGGGAGCTTTCTTT.

About this clonotype: One end of the junction fails to match germline, which may point to a read error. The chain recombines TRBV7-6 with TRBJ1-2, with 8 bases identical to TRBD1. Germline V gene data show CDR1 as SGHVS and CDR2 as FNYEAQ. The CDR3 length is 14 residues. Written as DNA, the CDR3 is TGTGTCAGCAGCCCGGGACAGGTCCTCTATGGCTACACCTTC. Encoded protein: CVSSPGQVLYGYTF.

The chain recombines TRBV18 with TRBJ1-6; D perhaps matches TRBD1 (5 bases). CDR3 size: 17 residues. The ends were cut back, 2 bases at V and 0 bases at J, with 11 bases in the middle. The germline V gene encodes CDR1 KGHSH and CDR2 LQKENI. The CDR3 protein is CASSPKGLSSYNSPLHF. The CDR3 DNA is TGTGCCAGCTCACCAAAGGGGCTTAGCTCCTATAATTCACCCCTCCACTTT.

The J gene is TRBJ2-2, the V gene TRBV5-4, with TRBD1 identical over 12 bases. CDR1 and CDR2 (germline): SGHNT, YYREEE (reference sequence). The V segment lost 5 bases and the J segment 5 bases; nucleotides outside the gene matches: 4. CDR3 length equals 15 residues. This chain's CDR3 is CASRRDRGQTGELFF. DNA for the CDR3: TGTGCCAGCAGACGGGACAGGGGGCAAACCGGGGAGCTGTTTTTT.

V gene TRBV25-1 combines with J gene TRBJ2-5, with a weak D call TRBD1 (5 bases). V lost 3 bases to trimming and J lost 0 bases, with 8 bases between them. The CDR3 sequence is 14 residues long. Germline-derived CDR1 and CDR2 are MGHDK and SYGVNS. The CDR3, as DNA: TGTGCCAGCAGTGAGAGACAGTACCAAGAGACCCAGTACTTC. This sequence encodes CASSERQYQETQYF.

This clonotype appeared once. The chain joins TRBV20-1 to TRBJ2-7; 7 bases are a match to TRBD2. Germline V gives CDR1 DFQATT, CDR2 SNEGSKA (reference sequence). This CDR3 spans 13 amino acids. Unmatched junction bases numbered 3, after V lost 0 bases and J lost 4 bases. CDR3: CSARDLGGYEQYV. The CDR3 DNA reads TGCAGTGCTAGAGACCTCGGGGGGTACGAGCAGTACGTC.

The chain is built from TRBV5-1 and TRBJ2-1; D call uncertain. Per the germline V gene, CDR1 is SGHRS and CDR2 is YFSETQ. V was shortened by 0 bases and J by 0 bases, with 7 bases between the two germline ends. This CDR3 has 15 residues. The CDR3 DNA reads TGCGCCAGCAGCTTGGGACACAGCTCCTACAATGAGCAGTTCTTC. This sequence encodes CASSLGHSSYNEQFF.

V is TRBV7-6 and J is TRBJ2-7; D perhaps matches TRBD2 (5 bases). The CDR3 extends over 14 amino acids. CDR1 is SGHVS and CDR2 is FNYEAQ in the germline V gene. Trimming pared 6 bases from V and 11 bases from J, leaving 23 bases between. The CDR3 region has the DNA TGTGCCAGCAGTTCCTGGGAGCACCTGGAAGTAAAGTACTTC. Translating it yields CASSSWEHLEVKYF.

Note on this clonotype: Its ends do not fully match the called genes, so a read error is possible. V and J are TRBV12-3 or TRBV12-4 and TRBJ1-1, with a tentative D call TRBD1 (5 bases). The length of the CDR3 is 10 residues. The CDR3 protein is CASSTPGRGF. CDR3 DNA: TGTGCCAGCAGTACCCCGGGACGGGGTTTT.